The source of this T cell receptor (beta chain) is a study of identical twins. TCRdb re-called the 5' RACE reads with MiXCR, one entry per CDR3 protein. The sample has under 900,000 distinct CDR3 sequences, approximately 13% seen once. CDR1 is SGHRS, CDR2 YFSETQ, per germline. The CDR3 covers 15 residues. V dropped 1 base and J dropped 5 bases, with 13 bases sitting between them. These same data were also listed under a study on yellow fever vaccine responses in identical twins.

The sample was PBMCs. The chain joins TRBV5-1 to TRBJ2-1; possibly TRBD2 for D (6 bases). The source is a woman aged 18-29 years in good health. This CDR3 reads CASSLSGGIDNEQFF. As DNA, the CDR3 is TGCGCCAGCAGCTTGTCCGGGGGAATAGACAATGAGCAGTTCTTC. The variable domain in full, with the rest retrieved from reference TRBV5-1 and TRBJ2-1, is KAGVTQTPRYLIKTRGQQVTLSCSPISGHRSVSWYQQTPGQGLQFLFEYFSETQRNKGNFPGRFSGRQFSNSRSEMNVSTLELGDSALYLCASSLSGGIDNEQFFGPGTRLTVL.